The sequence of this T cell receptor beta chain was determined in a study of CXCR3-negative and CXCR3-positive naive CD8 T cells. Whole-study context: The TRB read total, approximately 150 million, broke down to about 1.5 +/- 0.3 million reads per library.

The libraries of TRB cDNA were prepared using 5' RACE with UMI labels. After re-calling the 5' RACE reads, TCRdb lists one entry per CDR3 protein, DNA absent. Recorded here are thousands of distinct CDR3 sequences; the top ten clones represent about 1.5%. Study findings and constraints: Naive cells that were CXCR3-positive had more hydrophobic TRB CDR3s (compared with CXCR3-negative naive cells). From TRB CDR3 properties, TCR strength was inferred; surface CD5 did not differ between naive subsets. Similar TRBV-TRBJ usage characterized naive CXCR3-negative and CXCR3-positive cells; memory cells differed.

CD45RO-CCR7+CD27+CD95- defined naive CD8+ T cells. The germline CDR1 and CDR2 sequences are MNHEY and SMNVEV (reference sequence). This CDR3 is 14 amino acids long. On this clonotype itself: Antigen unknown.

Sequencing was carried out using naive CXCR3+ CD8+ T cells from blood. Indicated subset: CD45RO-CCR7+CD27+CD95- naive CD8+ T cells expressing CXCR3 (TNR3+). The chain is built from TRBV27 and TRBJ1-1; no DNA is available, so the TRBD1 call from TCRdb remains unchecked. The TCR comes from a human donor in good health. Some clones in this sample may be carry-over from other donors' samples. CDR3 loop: CASSLDKPFTEAFF.